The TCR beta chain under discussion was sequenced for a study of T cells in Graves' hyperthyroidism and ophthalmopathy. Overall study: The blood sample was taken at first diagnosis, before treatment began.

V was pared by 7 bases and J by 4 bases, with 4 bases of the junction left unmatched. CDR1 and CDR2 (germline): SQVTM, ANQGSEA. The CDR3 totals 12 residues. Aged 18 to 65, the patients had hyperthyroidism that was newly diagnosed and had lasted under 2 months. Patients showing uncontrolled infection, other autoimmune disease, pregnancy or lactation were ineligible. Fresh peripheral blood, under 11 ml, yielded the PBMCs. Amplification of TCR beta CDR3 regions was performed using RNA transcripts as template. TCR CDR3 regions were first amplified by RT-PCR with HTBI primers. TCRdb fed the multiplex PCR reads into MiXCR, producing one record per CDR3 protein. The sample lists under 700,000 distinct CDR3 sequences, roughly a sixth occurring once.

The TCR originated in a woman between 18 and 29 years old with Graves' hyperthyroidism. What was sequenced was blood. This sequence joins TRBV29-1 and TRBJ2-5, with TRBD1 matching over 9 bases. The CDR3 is CSAGQGLETQYF. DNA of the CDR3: TGCAGCGCGGGACAGGGCCTAGAGACCCAGTACTTC.